A single TCR beta chain is shown here with its context. Original handling: Scientists estimated how many nucleated cells there were by amplifying reference gene primers. Produced via immunoSEQ multiplex PCR; TCRdb's table is partial and in-frame only. D and trimming come from the DNA, and the V and J calls and clone size come from that table. The data show approximately 100,000 clones, 81% seen once. The entry originates in a study of blood T cell repertoires in COVID-19. As for the study in general: Samples taken during acute and convalescent COVID-19 were collected in the United States, Italy and Spain. PBMCs, B-cell-depleted T cells, or T cells were the source of the cDNA or gDNA that made up the material.

Germline CDR1 MNHEY, CDR2 SVGAGI. The CDR3 has 14 amino acids. V dropped 4 bases and J dropped 6; count of bases not matched to a gene: 8. Sequenced material: peripheral blood. This chain uses TRBV6-5 with TRBJ1-2; 7 positions agree with TRBD1. This TCR was recovered from a human donor in a cohort sampled during active COVID-19. CDR3 nucleotide sequence: TGTGCCAGCAGTTCTCGACAGGGATCGGATGGCTACACCTTC. It yields the protein CASSSRQGSDGYTF.